This entry concerns a single T cell receptor beta chain. Its antigen remains unknown. These data are taken from a study of CD8+CD57+ T cells in acquired aplastic anemia. Overall study context: Healthy CD8+ samples averaged approximately 11 million reads. Notes on the study in general: Comparison of patients with controls identified 25 to 35 shared CD8+ CDR3 sequences.

According to the study, genomic DNA was the template for TCR beta VDJ and CDR3 profiling. Each CDR3 protein is one row after TCRdb ran MiXCR on the reads. This table holds about 420,000 distinct CDR3 sequences, around 68% found once. Trimming left V 1 base short and J 3 bases short, with 13 bases between. This CDR3 has 15 residues. The V gene's germline CDR1 is SGHRS and CDR2 YFSETQ. The gene calls are TRBV5-1 and TRBJ1-2; tentatively, D is TRBD1 (5 bases). The sequenced material came from sorted CD4+, CD8+, or CD8+CD57+ T cells (not recorded which) from PBMCs. This TCR came from a human donor in good health, serving as a control. CDR3 in DNA: TGCGCCAGCAGCTTGCAACCAGGGTCGGACTATGGCTACACCTTC. This gives the protein CASSLQPGSDYGYTF.